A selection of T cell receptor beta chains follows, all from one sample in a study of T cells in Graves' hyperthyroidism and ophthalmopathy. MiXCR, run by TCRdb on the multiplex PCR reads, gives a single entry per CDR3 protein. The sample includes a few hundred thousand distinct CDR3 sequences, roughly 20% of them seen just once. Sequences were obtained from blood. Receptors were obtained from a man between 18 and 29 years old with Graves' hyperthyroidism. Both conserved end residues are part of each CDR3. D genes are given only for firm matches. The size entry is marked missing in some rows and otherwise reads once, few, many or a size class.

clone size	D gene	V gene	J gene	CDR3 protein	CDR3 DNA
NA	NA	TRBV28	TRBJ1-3	CASKGFYGAISGNTIYF	TGTGCCAGCAAGGGGTTCTACGGGGCGATCTCTGGAAACACCATATATTTT
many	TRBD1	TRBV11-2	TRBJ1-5	CASSLERDRVPQPQHF	TGTGCCAGCAGCTTAGAAAGGGACAGGGTCCCTCAGCCCCAGCATTTT
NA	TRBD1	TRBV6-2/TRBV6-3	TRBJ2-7	CASSVTGTGLRYEQYF	TGTGCCAGCAGCGTGACTGGGACAGGGTTGAGGTACGAGCAGTACTTC
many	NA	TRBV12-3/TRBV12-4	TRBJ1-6	CASSPGPGSPLHF	TGTGCCAGCAGTCCGGGACCCGGTTCACCCCTCCACTTT
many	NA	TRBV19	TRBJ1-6	CASSGSGNSPLHF	TGTGCCAGTAGTGGGTCGGGTAATTCACCTCTCCACTTT
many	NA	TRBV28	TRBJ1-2	CAVGTDGYTF	TGTGCCGTAGGGACGGATGGCTACACCTTC
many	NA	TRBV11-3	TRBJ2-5	CASSSGGGETQYF	TGTGCCAGCAGCTCTGGGGGAGGAGAGACCCAGTACTTC
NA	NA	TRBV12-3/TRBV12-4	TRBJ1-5	CASGGEGDQPQHF	TGTGCCAGCGGTGGAGAGGGCGATCAGCCCCAGCATTTT
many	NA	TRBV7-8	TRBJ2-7	CASSPSRASYEQYF	TGTGCCAGCAGCCCCTCGCGGGCCTCCTACGAGCAGTACTTC
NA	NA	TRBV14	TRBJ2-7	CASSQGRAGSYEQYF	TGTGCCAGCAGCCAAGGGAGGGCAGGATCCTACGAGCAGTACTTC
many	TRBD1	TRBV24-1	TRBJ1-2	CATSDTGQGGLGYTF	TGTGCCACCAGTGACACCGGACAGGGGGGACTTGGCTACACCTTC
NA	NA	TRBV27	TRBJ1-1	CASSLVSLNTEAFF	TGTGCCAGCAGTTTGGTCAGTTTGAACACTGAAGCTTTCTTT
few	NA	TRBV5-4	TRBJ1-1	CASSLADGYGRITEAFF	TGTGCCAGCAGCTTGGCAGACGGATACGGCCGTATCACTGAAGCTTTCTTT
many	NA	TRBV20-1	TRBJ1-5	CSASPAGAVMGNQPQHF	TGCAGTGCTAGCCCGGCAGGAGCCGTAATGGGCAATCAGCCCCAGCATTTT
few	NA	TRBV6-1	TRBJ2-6	CASSVDPGANVLTF	TGTGCCAGCTCAGTGGATCCTGGGGCCAACGTCCTGACTTTC
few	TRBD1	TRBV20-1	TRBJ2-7	CSARGDRVHEQYF	TGCAGTGCTAGAGGAGACAGGGTACACGAGCAGTACTTC
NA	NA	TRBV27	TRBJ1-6	CASSFVQEAANSPLHF	TGTGCCAGCAGTTTCGTTCAAGAGGCAGCCAATTCACCCCTCCACTTT
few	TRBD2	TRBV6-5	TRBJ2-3	CASSSGLATDTQYF	TGTGCCAGCAGTTCCGGACTAGCGACAGATACGCAGTATTTT
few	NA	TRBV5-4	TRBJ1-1	CASSLPRAGLNTEAFF	TGTGCCAGCAGCTTGCCGAGGGCCGGCCTGAACACTGAAGCTTTCTTT
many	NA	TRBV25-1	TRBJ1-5	CASRSGWMGGRGNQPQHF	TGTGCCAGCAGAAGCGGGTGGATGGGGGGCAGAGGCAATCAGCCCCAGCATTTT
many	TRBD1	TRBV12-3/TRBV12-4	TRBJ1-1	CASSLGQGWGEAFF	TGTGCCAGCAGTTTAGGACAGGGGTGGGGGGAAGCTTTCTTT
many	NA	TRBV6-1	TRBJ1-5	CASRHRNQPQHF	TGTGCCAGCAGGCACAGAAATCAGCCCCAGCATTTT
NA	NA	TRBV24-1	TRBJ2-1	CATREYPGRSKVF	TGTGCCACCAGGGAATACCCCGGACGTAGTAAGGTCTTC
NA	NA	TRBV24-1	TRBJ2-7	CATSDSSYEQYF	TGTGCCACTTCGGACAGCTCCTACGAGCAGTACTTC
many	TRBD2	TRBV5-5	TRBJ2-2	CASSRGGVTGELFF	TGTGCCAGCAGCCGGGGAGGGGTGACCGGGGAGCTGTTTTTT
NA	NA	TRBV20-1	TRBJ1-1	CSARDHRQGPMNTEAFF	TGCAGTGCTAGAGATCATCGGCAGGGACCTATGAACACTGAAGCTTTCTTT
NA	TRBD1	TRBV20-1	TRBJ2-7	CSAREWTGTYEQYF	TGCAGTGCTAGAGAGTGGACAGGTACCTACGAGCAGTACTTC